The 14 T cell receptor beta chains presented below share a single source sample, sequenced in a study of somatic mutations in cytotoxic T cells in rheumatoid arthritis. This table comes from immunoSEQ multiplex PCR, and its TCRdb copy is limited to in-frame clones, with some not included. Among 35,000 to 40,000 clones, under 85% were seen once, and the ten largest hold around 3%. The material sequenced was CD8+ T cells sorted from blood. Receptors were obtained from a middle-aged man in good health.

The chain carries TRBV14 and TRBJ2-7; TRBD1 aligns across 10 bases. This CDR3 has 15 residues. In germline, CDR1 is SGHDN, CDR2 FVKESK. V trimming: 2 bases; J trimming: 7 bases; junction bases outside the gene matches: 8. The DNA for the CDR3 is TGTGCCAGCAGCCAATACGGGACAGGGGAGGAGGAGCAGTACTTC. Protein product: CASSQYGTGEEEQYF.

This chain links TRBV5-4 with TRBJ1-2, with TRBD1 matching over 9 bases. CDR3 size: 16 residues. V lost 4 bases to trimming and J lost 4 bases; unmatched junction nucleotides: 11. Germline V gene lookup returns CDR1 SGHNT and CDR2 YYREEE (reference sequence). The CDR3 nucleotides read TGTGCCAGCAGCAATACCGGGACAGGGTATGGCTATGGCTACACCTTC. It specifies CASSNTGTGYGYGYTF.

V usage is TRBV7-9 and J usage is TRBJ2-2, with TRBD1 as a possible D gene (5 bases). The V and J ends lost 5 bases and 6 bases respectively, with 16 bases between them. The length of the CDR3 is 15 residues. CDR1 is SEHNR, CDR2 FQNEAQ, per germline (reference sequence). Written as DNA, the CDR3 is TGTGCCAGCAGCCTCGACAGCCACCCGCCCGGGGAGCTGTTTTTT. This encodes CASSLDSHPPGELFF.

The chain recombines TRBV4-3 with TRBJ2-7, with TRBD1 matching 7 bases. Unmatched junction bases numbered 15, after V lost 4 bases and J lost 6 bases. This CDR3 comprises 16 residues. Germline CDR1 LGHNA, CDR2 YSLEER. CDR3 loop: CASSLGLGQLPPEQYF. The CDR3 DNA sequence: TGCGCCAGCAGCCTCGGATTGGGACAGCTCCCTCCCGAGCAGTACTTC.

J is TRBJ1-3 and V is TRBV7-9; D is ambiguous. V dropped 2 bases and J dropped 4 bases, with 6 bases sitting between them. Germline V gene sequence: CDR1 SEHNR, CDR2 FQNEAQ (reference sequence). This CDR3 comprises 13 residues. The CDR3 loop reads CASSLQLGNTIYF. CDR3 DNA: TGTGCCAGCAGCTTACAACTGGGAAACACCATATATTTT.

The chain uses TRBV7-3 and TRBJ2-3, with TRBD1 identical over 7 bases. The junction had 14 bases not matched to a gene; V was cut back by 5 bases and J by 0 bases. This CDR3 spans 18 amino acids. Looked up from germline, CDR1 is SGHTA and CDR2 is FQGTGA. The CDR3 sequence is CASSASGTAFTSTDTQYF. CDR3 sequence (DNA): TGTGCCAGCAGCGCCTCCGGGACAGCCTTTACTAGCACAGATACGCAGTATTTT.

This sequence joins TRBV6-5 and TRBJ2-1; perhaps TRBD2 as D (6 bases). Looked up from germline, CDR1 is MNHEY and CDR2 is SVGAGI. With 0 bases removed from V and 6 bases from J, the gap between germline ends came to 12 bases. The CDR3 totals 15 residues. The DNA of the CDR3 is TGTGCCAGCAGTTACTCGGTCGGGAGCGGCAATGAGCAGTTCTTC. Protein sequence: CASSYSVGSGNEQFF.

The genes are TRBV6-1 and TRBJ2-1; 8 bases are shared with TRBD1. The CDR3 spans 15 residues. Losses at the gene ends were 4 bases for V and 4 bases for J; bases not matched to a gene: 6. CDR1 is MNHNS and CDR2 is SASEGT in the germline V gene. CDR3 protein: CASSVGTGAYNEQFF. CDR3 sequence (DNA): TGTGCCAGCAGTGTGGGGACAGGAGCTTACAATGAGCAGTTCTTC.

The V gene is TRBV19, the J gene TRBJ2-7; D remains ambiguous. CDR1 is LNHDA and CDR2 is SQIVND in the germline V gene (reference sequence). The ends were cut back, 3 bases at V and 0 bases at J, with 9 bases in the middle. The CDR3 has 14 amino acids. CDR3 nucleotide sequence: TGTGCCAGTAGTATCGTCGAAAGCTCCTACGAGCAGTACTTC. Encoded protein: CASSIVESSYEQYF.

This clone has a handful of counts. Other DNA sequences of this sample code for an identical CDR3. The rearrangement links TRBV27 to TRBJ2-5, with 9 bases matching TRBD2. The CDR3 length is 15 residues. V trimming: 0 bases; J trimming: 2 bases; junction bases outside the gene matches: 1. Germline V gene sequence: CDR1 MNHEY, CDR2 SMNVEV (reference sequence). For the CDR3, the DNA is TGTGCCAGCAGTTTATCCACTAGCGGGCAAGAGACCCAGTACTTC. Residues: CASSLSTSGQETQYF.

V gene TRBV15 combines with J gene TRBJ1-3; the match to TRBD1 covers 7 bases. The CDR3 contains 15 residues. Trimming cost V 5 bases and J 4 bases; bases outside gene matches: 8. Germline V gene sequence: CDR1 LNHNV, CDR2 YYDKDF (reference sequence). CDR3 in DNA: TGTGCCACCAGCGTAACAGGGGCCATAGGAAACACCATATATTTT. Its translation: CATSVTGAIGNTIYF.

V and J are TRBV9 and TRBJ2-3; no definite D call. There are 10 residues in the CDR3. V was clipped by 3 bases and J by 7 bases, with 3 bases between them. CDR1 is SGDLS, CDR2 YYNGEE, per germline. CDR3 loop: CASSGNTQYF. The CDR3 region has the DNA TGTGCCAGCAGCGGAAATACGCAGTATTTT.

The chain links TRBV7-9 to TRBJ2-7; unclear D gene. Germline V lookup: CDR1 SEHNR, CDR2 FQNEAQ (reference sequence). The CDR3 contains 14 residues. Trimming took 0 bases from V and 5 from J, leaving 11 bases between them. CDR3 loop: CASSLAGFPDEQYF. The CDR3 bases are TGTGCCAGCAGCTTAGCGGGATTCCCGGACGAGCAGTACTTC.

The chain combines TRBV6-5 with TRBJ2-2, with 7 nucleotides matching TRBD1. V trimming: 3 bases; J trimming: 6 bases; junction bases outside the gene matches: 4. The CDR3 is 14 residues long. CDR1 MNHEY and CDR2 SVGAGI come from the germline V gene. The CDR3 protein is CASSYSGQAGELFF. The CDR3 coding sequence is TGTGCCAGCAGTTATTCCGGACAGGCCGGGGAGCTGTTTTTT.